These 13 T cell receptor beta chains came from one sample sequenced in a study of T cell responses to AZD1222 COVID-19 vaccine. The protocol was immunoSEQ multiplex PCR, while the TCRdb copy is restricted to in-frame clones and leaves out a portion. Of fewer than 120,000 clones detected, about nine tenths appear once; the ten largest clones hold approximately 8%. The sequences come from peripheral blood, collected on day 0 of AZD1222 vaccination. The receptors were sampled from an adult in good health.

The V gene is TRBV5-5, the J gene TRBJ2-7; perhaps TRBD2 as D (6 bases). Germline loops: CDR1 SGHKS, CDR2 YYEKEE (reference sequence). This CDR3 comprises 14 residues. Trimming took off 3 bases at V and 3 bases at J, with 13 bases between the two ends. CDR3 in DNA: TGTGCCAGCAGCTCCCTGACTAGTTACTACGAGCAGTACTTC. It specifies CASSSLTSYYEQYF. The full variable domain, rest sourced from reference TRBV5-5 and TRBJ2-7, is DAGVTQSPTHLIKTRGQQVTLRCSPISGHKSVSWYQQVLGQGPQFIFQYYEKEERGRGNFPDRFSARQFPNYSSELNVNALLLGDSALYLCASSSLTSYYEQYFGPGTRLTVT.

The chain links TRBV28 to TRBJ1-2; the D is unclear. The CDR3 runs 11 residues. Germline V gene data show CDR1 as MDHEN and CDR2 as SYDVKM. V lost 6 bases and J lost 2, with 4 bases in between. The CDR3 loop is CASSGNYGYTF. For the CDR3, the DNA is TGTGCCAGCAGCGGGAACTATGGCTACACCTTC.

Here the CDR3 reads CASSLEADTQYF. CDR3 coding DNA: TGTGCCAGCAGCTTAGAGGCAGATACGCAGTATTTT. V and J are TRBV13 and TRBJ2-3; no clear D. V lost 1 base to trimming and J lost 4 bases, with 3 bases between them. CDR3 length: 12 amino acids. Germline loops: CDR1 PRHDT, CDR2 FYEKMQ (reference sequence).

This clone has a single count. The chain uses TRBV3-1 (or the pseudogene TRBV3-2) and TRBJ2-7, with TRBD2 matching over 13 bases. Trimming at V came to 3 bases and at J to 9 bases, leaving 17 bases not matched to a gene. The germline V gene encodes CDR1 LGHDT and CDR2 YNNKEL (reference sequence). The CDR3 totals 18 residues. The CDR3 sequence: CASSQGFLPGLAGSGQYF. The DNA of the CDR3 is TGTGCCAGCAGCCAGGGTTTTTTACCGGGACTAGCGGGGAGCGGGCAGTACTTC.

This chain uses TRBV4-1 with TRBJ2-7, with D tentatively TRBD1 (6 bases). Per germline, CDR1 MGHRA and CDR2 YSYEKL. Deletions cut 2 bases from V and 0 bases from J, with 14 bases between. CDR3 length: 16 residues. The CDR3 DNA reads as TGCGCCAGCAGCCAAAGCCCGGGACATACCTCCTACGAGCAGTACTTC. This codes for CASSQSPGHTSYEQYF.

The CDR3 DNA is TGTGCCAGCAGTTCCCAGGGGAATGGCTACACCTTC. Translated: CASSSQGNGYTF. The V gene is TRBV6-5, the J gene TRBJ1-2; tentatively, D is TRBD1 (6 bases). Trimming removed 4 bases at V and 6 bases at J, with 9 bases between. The CDR3 has 12 residues. CDR1 is MNHEY, CDR2 SVGAGI, per germline.

The chain couples TRBV7-2 to TRBJ1-2; no definite D call. The CDR3 contains 16 residues. Germline CDR1 is SGHTA and CDR2 is FQGNSA. With 2 bases removed from V and 5 bases from J, the gap between germline ends came to 18 bases. CDR3 DNA sequence: TGTGCCAGCAGCTTAATTTTTGGCAGTCACGTATATGGCTACACCTTC. It encodes CASSLIFGSHVYGYTF.

CDR3: CAWSSPARAVNTEAFF. The CDR3 nucleotides are TGTGCCTGGAGTTCCCCGGCCAGGGCAGTGAACACTGAAGCTTTCTTT. The chain employs TRBV30 and TRBJ1-1; D possibly corresponds to TRBD1 (5 bases). Per germline, CDR1 GTSNPN and CDR2 SVGIG (reference sequence). There are 16 residues in the CDR3. Trimming pared 2 bases from V and 0 bases from J, leaving 16 bases between.

V and J are TRBV28 and TRBJ2-1; possible D gene TRBD2, 5 bases. This CDR3 spans 19 amino acids. V dropped 4 bases and J dropped 10 bases, with 32 bases sitting between them. Germline CDR1 is MDHEN and CDR2 is SYDVKM. The CDR3 spells CASSYHQDRLYNEQLEQFF. The CDR3 bases are TGTGCCAGCAGTTACCACCAGGACCGACTATACAATGAGCAGTTAGAGCAGTTCTTC.

The chain is built from TRBV11-2 and TRBJ2-1; the D gene is possibly TRBD2 (7 bases). V lost 4 bases and J lost 7, with 20 bases in between. Germline values: CDR1 SGHAT, CDR2 FQNNGV. The CDR3 loop spans 16 amino acids. For the CDR3, the DNA is TGTGCCAGCAGCTCGGGGGGCGTATTCCTTGGGAATGAGCAGTTCTTC. Its protein is CASSSGGVFLGNEQFF.

The gene calls are TRBV5-4 and TRBJ1-5; possible D gene TRBD1, 5 bases. This CDR3 is 14 amino acids long. Per the germline V gene, CDR1 is SGHNT and CDR2 is YYREEE (reference sequence). V was clipped by 2 bases and J by 2 bases, with 8 bases between them. This CDR3 is CASSFGTGNQPQHF. CDR3 bases: TGTGCCAGCAGCTTCGGGACCGGCAATCAGCCCCAGCATTTT.

The rearrangement joins TRBV4-1 to TRBJ1-1, with D maybe TRBD1 (5 bases). Trimming cost V 1 base and J 10 bases, with 10 bases left between them. This CDR3 is built from 12 residues. Germline assignment: CDR1 MGHRA and CDR2 YSYEKL. CDR3 in amino acids: CASSQVGEAAFF. Here the CDR3 DNA reads TGCGCCAGCAGCCAAGTGGGGGAAGCAGCTTTCTTT.

This clone has a handful of counts. CDR3 sequence (DNA): TGTGCCAGCAGCGGGACTAGCGGGAACCAAGAGACCCAGTACTTC. It is translated as CASSGTSGNQETQYF. The genes are TRBV3-1 (or the pseudogene TRBV3-2) and TRBJ2-5; 13 nucleotides line up with TRBD2. CDR3 length: 15 residues. Germline values: CDR1 LGHDT, CDR2 YNNKEL (reference sequence). With V trimmed by 5 bases and J by 0 bases, 0 bases remained unmatched.